This TCR beta chain was sequenced during a study of T cells after posttransplantation cyclophosphamide. Study-level findings and limits: After PTCy, TRB diversity resembled that of CNI/methotrexate controls. Blood and skin or GI T cell repertoires showed limited TRB overlap.

The germline gives CDR1 MDHEN, CDR2 SYDVKM. This CDR3 spans 11 amino acids. Trimming pared 4 bases from V and 8 bases from J, leaving 6 bases between. About this clone: What it binds is not known.

Assay: immunoSEQ multiplex PCR; the TCRdb copy retains only in-frame clones and omits some. Of about 28,000 clones listed, roughly 90% are singletons. The TCR originated in a man aged 50 to 60. Material: PBMCs. V and J are TRBV28 and TRBJ1-5; D ambiguous. The CDR3 DNA sequence: TGTGCCAGCAGTTCTCGGGAGCCCCAGCATTTT. Translation: CASSSREPQHF.